The source of this T cell receptor beta chain is a study of shared clonotypes between healthy human individuals. Background on the study: Researchers assigned three CD4 naive, three CD4 memory, two CD8 naive and one CD8 memory plate to each donor. Overall study results and limits: Large sequencing depth failed to make sorted-subset sequencing complete, rarefaction showed.

Participating donors were healthy, HIV-negative adults free of recent acute infections or vaccinations. CD8 memory cells included CD45RO+ cells plus CCR7-negative CD45RA+ TemRA cells. Trimming cost V 8 bases and J 3 bases, with 9 bases left between them. The CDR3 is made up of 12 amino acids. The germline V gene has CDR1 SGHTA and CDR2 FQGNSA. With respect to this clone: Antigen: not known.

TCRdb's copy holds only in-frame clones and misses some; the assay was immunoSEQ multiplex PCR. Seen here are approximately 92,000 clones, 60% to 70% observed once, and the top ten hold approximately 55%. The sequence derives from a man between 25 and 39 years old in good health. This chain links TRBV7-2 with TRBJ2-3; no reliable D call. Sequencing was done on a sample of memory CD8+ T cells sorted from blood. Documented subset: CD45RO+ cells pooled with CCR7-negative TemRA cells. CDR3 coding DNA: TGTGCCAGCGGTTTGGATACAGATACGCAGTATTTT. This sequence encodes CASGLDTDTQYF.